This entry features one TCR beta chain sequence. As yet, its antigen is unknown. These data come from a study of cytomegalovirus exposure and HLA in healthy donors. Trimming stripped 4 bases from V and 1 base from J, with 14 bases between. The CDR3 is 15 residues long. CDR1 is MNHNS and CDR2 is SASEGT in the germline V gene. The PCR made use of 60 Vbeta and 13 Jbeta primers. Method: immunoSEQ multiplex PCR; TCRdb's copy keeps in-frame clones and lacks some. Among some 200,000 clones listed, roughly 80% were seen once. General observations from the study: CMV antigen specificity was confirmed in vitro for three CMV-associated chains. For presence/absence analyses, sequencing depth was assumed to be roughly uniform across donors.

This chain links TRBV6-1 with TRBJ2-7; no definite D call. The sequencing input was PBMCs. This sequence originates from a man aged 45 to 65 in good health and CMV-seronegative. In DNA form, the CDR3 reads TGTGCCAGCAGTGTGACTCAACCCGGATCCTACGAGCAGTACTTC. Translation: CASSVTQPGSYEQYF.